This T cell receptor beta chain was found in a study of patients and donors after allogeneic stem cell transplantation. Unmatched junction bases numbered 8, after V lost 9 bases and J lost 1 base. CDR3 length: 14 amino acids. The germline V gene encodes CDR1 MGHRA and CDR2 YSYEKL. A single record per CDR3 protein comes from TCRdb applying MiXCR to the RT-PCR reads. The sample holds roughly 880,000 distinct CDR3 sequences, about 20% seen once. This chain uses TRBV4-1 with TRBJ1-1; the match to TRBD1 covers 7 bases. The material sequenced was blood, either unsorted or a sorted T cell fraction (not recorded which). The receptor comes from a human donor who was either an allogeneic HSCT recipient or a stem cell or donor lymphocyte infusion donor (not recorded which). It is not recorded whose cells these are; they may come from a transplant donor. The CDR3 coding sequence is TGCGCCAGTATGGGAGACAGGGCGAACACTGAAGCTTTCTTT. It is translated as CASMGDRANTEAFF.